Listed below are T cell receptor beta chains from one sample, sequenced in a study of shared clonotypes between healthy human individuals. Sequencing used immunoSEQ multiplex PCR; TCRdb keeps in-frame clones, though not all of them. Of about 2.1 million clones listed, over 85% are singletons. Material: naive CD8+ T cells from PBMCs. The source of these receptors is a man younger than 35 in good health. Some clones in this sample may be carry-over from other donors' samples. CDR3s include the opening cysteine and the closing phenylalanine or tryptophan. Each record gives: J gene, V gene, clone size, D gene, CDR3 DNA, CDR3 protein. A D gene is named only where the DNA matches it firmly. Clone size is shown for a subset of rows, as once, few, many or a class of expanded clone.

>TRBJ2-7|TRBV5-6|.|TRBD1
TGTGCCAGCAGCTTTTCGACAGGGCTCGAGCAGTACTTC
CASSFSTGLEQYF
>TRBJ1-2|TRBV27|.|.
TGTGCCAGCACCTCCCAGGGAGACTATGGCTACACCTTC
CASTSQGDYGYTF
>TRBJ2-3|TRBV7-8|.|TRBD2
TGTGCCAGCAGCTCCCAGTTTATCGGGACTAGCGAAACAGATACGCAGTATTTT
CASSSQFIGTSETDTQYF
>TRBJ1-1|TRBV19|few|.
TGTGCCAGTAGTGTAGGCGGGCCTTGGACTGAAGCTTTCTTT
CASSVGGPWTEAFF
>TRBJ2-3|TRBV28|.|.
TGTGCCAGCAGTCAGACCCCCACCCTGGATACGCAGTATTTT
CASSQTPTLDTQYF
>TRBJ2-2|TRBV9|once|.
TGTGCCAGCAGCGTAGCAGGCTCCAGGCCCGGGGAGCTGTTTTTT
CASSVAGSRPGELFF
>TRBJ1-5|TRBV6-1|.|.
TGTGCCAGCAGTGAAGTCTACCAGGGGTTCGGTCAGCCCCAGCATTTT
CASSEVYQGFGQPQHF
>TRBJ2-7|TRBV27|.|.
TGTGCCAGCAGTCCCGGGCGGAATTACGAGCAGTACTTC
CASSPGRNYEQYF
>TRBJ1-1|TRBV18|.|TRBD1
TGTGCCAGCTCACAGGGGACAGCTGAAGCTTTCTTT
CASSQGTAEAFF
>TRBJ1-2|TRBV2|.|.
TGTGCCAGCAGTGATTCGGGGGGGGCCTATGGCTACACCTTC
CASSDSGGAYGYTF
>TRBJ2-3|TRBV6-1|.|.
TGTGCCAGCAGTGAGTTTCTGGGGGACGCAGCAGATACGCAGTATTTT
CASSEFLGDAADTQYF
>TRBJ2-7|TRBV27|.|.
TGTGCCAGCAGTTTAATGGCAGGGGAACCCTACGAGCAGTACTTC
CASSLMAGEPYEQYF
>TRBJ2-1|TRBV4-1|.|TRBD2
TGCGCCAGCAGCCTCCATGGGACTATCAATGAGCAGTTCTTC
CASSLHGTINEQFF
>TRBJ2-1|TRBV7-2|.|TRBD1
TGTGCCAGCAGCTTACGCCGGGACAGGGGACTCGATGAGCAGTTCTTC
CASSLRRDRGLDEQFF
>TRBJ2-2|TRBV7-9|.|TRBD1
TGTGCCAGCAGCTTAGGGACAGGGGCCACCGGGGAGCTGTTTTTT
CASSLGTGATGELFF
>TRBJ2-5|TRBV7-9|.|TRBD2
TGTGCCAGCAGCTCAACCGGGACTAGCGCCTGGGAGACCCAGTACTTC
CASSSTGTSAWETQYF
>TRBJ2-7|TRBV29-1|.|.
TGCAGCGTGGCGACGAGCCGGACCCTCTACGAGCAGTACTTC
CSVATSRTLYEQYF
>TRBJ2-7|TRBV19|.|TRBD1
TGTGCCAGTACGAGGGGGCACGAGCAGTACTTC
CASTRGHEQYF
>TRBJ1-3|TRBV7-8|.|TRBD1
TGTGCCAGCAGCAGATGGGACAGCGGAAACACCATATATTTT
CASSRWDSGNTIYF
>TRBJ1-4|TRBV7-6|once|.
TGTGCCAGCAGCTCACAGTCTCGTAACCGGGTGGATGAAAAACTGTTTTTT
CASSSQSRNRVDEKLFF
>TRBJ1-2|TRBV19|.|TRBD1
TGTGCCAGTAGTACAAGGTGGCTGACAGGGACGGAATATGGCTACACCTTC
CASSTRWLTGTEYGYTF
>TRBJ1-2|TRBV6-5|once|.
TGTGCCAGCAGCCCTGCCGGGGCCGGGTATGGCTACACCTTC
CASSPAGAGYGYTF
>TRBJ1-4|TRBV5-5|.|TRBD1
TGTGCCAGCAGCTCAGGACAGGGTGGGAATGAAAAACTGTTTTTT
CASSSGQGGNEKLFF
>TRBJ1-2|TRBV28|once|.
TGTGCCAGCAGTTCAAAGCGGGACAACGATCCCTATGGCTACACCTTC
CASSSKRDNDPYGYTF
>TRBJ2-1|TRBV11-2|.|.
TGTGCCAGCAGCCCTCGGACCAACAATGAGCAGTTCTTC
CASSPRTNNEQFF
>TRBJ2-3|TRBV15|.|TRBD2
TGTGCCACCAGCGGGAGGGTCACAGATACGCAGTATTTT
CATSGRVTDTQYF
>TRBJ1-2|TRBV29-1|.|.
TGCAGCGTTGACCCTGACAGCTACTATGGCTACACCTTC
CSVDPDSYYGYTF
>TRBJ2-3|TRBV28|once|.
TGTGCCAGCACCCAATCGAGGGTGACAGATACGCAGTATTTT
CASTQSRVTDTQYF
>TRBJ2-7|TRBV6-6|.|.
TGTGCCAGCAGTACAGCTTACGAGCAGTACTTC
CASSTAYEQYF
>TRBJ2-5|TRBV6-5|.|TRBD2
TGTGCCAGCAGTCACCTGAGCGGGGGGCAAGAGACCCAGTACTTC
CASSHLSGGQETQYF
>TRBJ2-7|TRBV5-1|once|TRBD2
TGCGCCAGCAGCCCCGCCGGGGGGGGCTCCTACGAGCAGTACTTC
CASSPAGGGSYEQYF
>TRBJ1-5|TRBV13|.|TRBD1
TGTGCCAGCAGCCGACAGGGGGAAGGTGAGCCCCAGCATTTT
CASSRQGEGEPQHF
>TRBJ2-7|TRBV29-1|.|.
TGCAGCGTTGAAGGGCCCCGAGGCACCTACGAGCAGTACTTC
CSVEGPRGTYEQYF
>TRBJ2-1|TRBV6-4|.|TRBD2
TGTGCCAGCGGGGGGGGCCCTAGCGGGAGGGCCGACAATGAGCAGTTCTTC
CASGGGPSGRADNEQFF
>TRBJ2-7|TRBV18|.|.
TGTGCCAGCTCACCCTCCGGGACGGGCTACGAGCAGTACTTC
CASSPSGTGYEQYF
>TRBJ2-1|TRBV6-1|.|.
TGTGCCAGCAGCGTGGGTGAGCAGTTCTTC
CASSVGEQFF
>TRBJ2-1|TRBV7-6|once|.
TGTGCCAGCAGCTTAGCGTCCGGAGAGGGCGGCCGGGACACCCGAGGGTGGGAGCAGTTCTTC
CASSLASGEGGRDTRGWEQFF